Following are 27 T cell receptor beta chains from one sample sequenced in a study of control samples from healthy donors and cancer patients (TCRdb year 2020). Libraries were built with the immunoSEQ multiplex PCR assay. The immuneACCESS repertoire file appears here via TCRdb, limited to in-frame rearrangements. These files lack a portion of the clones; in checked studies, under half of the deficit traces to unresolved V genes, and the cause of the others is not known. This sample comprises about 94,000 clones, about 88% of them detected only once. Of the sample, 1.3% falls within the top ten clones. The sequenced sample was blood. The receptors derive from a woman aged 45-65 years in good health.

This clone came up a few times. The chain recombines TRBV2 with TRBJ1-2, with a tentative D call TRBD1 (6 bases). Trimming took 6 bases from V and 2 from J, leaving 19 bases between them. The CDR3 runs 16 residues. The germline gives CDR1 SNHLY, CDR2 FYNNEI. The CDR3 reads CASSALTGRWNYGYTF. CDR3 DNA: TGTGCCAGCAGCGCTCTGACAGGAAGGTGGAACTATGGCTACACCTTC.

CDR3 DNA: TGTGCCAGCGGAGCGGGGGACTCTGGGGCCAACGTCCTGACTTTC. Translation gives CASGAGDSGANVLTF. The chain employs TRBV25-1 and TRBJ2-6, with 8 nucleotides matching TRBD2. V lost 8 bases to trimming and J lost 0 bases; unmatched junction nucleotides: 3. Germline V lookup: CDR1 MGHDK, CDR2 SYGVNS. The CDR3 runs 15 residues.

CDR3 residues: CASSSQGGTEAFF. CDR3 coding DNA: TGTGCCAGCAGCTCCCAGGGGGGCACTGAAGCTTTCTTT. This chain joins TRBV7-2 and TRBJ1-1; 7 bases fit TRBD1. After removal of 4 bases from V and 4 bases from J, the junction contained 3 bases not matched to a gene. The CDR3 has 13 amino acids. The germline V gene has CDR1 SGHTA and CDR2 FQGNSA.

The chain links TRBV3-1 (or the pseudogene TRBV3-2) to TRBJ1-2; unclear D gene. V shed 4 bases and J shed 4 bases, with 7 bases lying between them. The CDR3 sequence is 12 residues long. Germline assignment: CDR1 LGHDT and CDR2 YNNKEL (reference sequence). The DNA of the CDR3 is TGTGCCAGCAGCCTAGGCCCCTATGGCTACACCTTC. Translated, it gives CASSLGPYGYTF.

The sample holds a few counts of this clone. This chain joins TRBV4-3 and TRBJ2-5, with TRBD2 matching over 9 bases. CDR1 is LGHNA and CDR2 is YSLEER in the germline V gene. Trimming removed 3 bases from V and 2 bases from J; junction bases left unmatched: 7. There are 16 residues in the CDR3. CDR3 region: CASSQTSGRPQETQYF. The CDR3 nucleotides are TGCGCCAGCAGCCAGACTAGCGGACGACCACAAGAGACCCAGTACTTC.

This clone is a singleton in its sample. The chain is built from TRBV5-6 and TRBJ1-2; D is ambiguous. V lost 1 base to trimming and J lost 6 bases, with 13 bases between them. CDR1 is SGHDT, CDR2 YYEEEE, per germline. CDR3 length equals 14 residues. The CDR3 is CASSLYQAPHGYTF. The DNA for the CDR3 is TGTGCCAGCAGCTTGTACCAGGCCCCCCATGGCTACACCTTC.

The chain employs TRBV6-1 and TRBJ1-2; D possibly corresponds to TRBD1 (6 bases). The CDR3 is 15 amino acids. The V end lost 2 bases, the J end lost 7 bases, and 17 bases lay between the germline ends. Germline-derived CDR1 and CDR2 are MNHNS and SASEGT. CDR3 region: CASSERIQGLSGYTF. Here the CDR3 DNA reads TGTGCCAGCAGTGAACGCATACAGGGCTTAAGTGGCTACACCTTC.

The rearrangement joins TRBV4-2 to TRBJ1-2; no clear D. V shed 3 bases and J shed 10 bases, with 24 bases lying between them. The CDR3 covers 16 residues. Germline lookup yields CDR1 LGHNA and CDR2 YNFKEQ. The CDR3 reads CASSQDTARTPNVYTF. The CDR3 DNA reads TGTGCCAGCAGCCAGGATACCGCCAGGACCCCCAATGTCTACACCTTC.

The rearrangement joins TRBV6-5 to TRBJ1-2; TRBD1 might be the D (6 bases). CDR3 size: 13 residues. Germline V CDR1 and CDR2: MNHEY, SVGAGI. The V end was cut by 5 bases, the J end by 3 bases, with 10 bases between. CDR3 DNA sequence: TGTGCCAGCAGTCCACAGGGAGACTATGGCTACACCTTC. This encodes CASSPQGDYGYTF.

The chain combines TRBV11-2 with TRBJ2-1, with TRBD1 matching 7 bases. After removal of 5 bases from V and 9 bases from J, the junction contained 7 bases not matched to a gene. The CDR3 covers 13 residues. Per the germline V gene, CDR1 is SGHAT and CDR2 is FQNNGV. The CDR3 region has the DNA TGTGCCAGCAGCCTGGACAGGCATGCTGAGCAGTTCTTC. This encodes CASSLDRHAEQFF. The variable domain in full, with the rest retrieved from reference TRBV11-2 and TRBJ2-1, is EAGVAQSPRYKIIEKRQSVAFWCNPISGHATLYWYQQILGQGPKLLIQFQNNGVVDDSQLPKDRFSAERLKGVDSTLKIQPAKLEDSAVYLCASSLDRHAEQFFGPGTRLTVL.

V gene TRBV28 combines with J gene TRBJ2-3; D is unclear. This CDR3 is 14 amino acids long. Germline V CDR1 and CDR2: MDHEN, SYDVKM. V was shortened by 3 bases and J by 1 base, with 8 bases between the two germline ends. The CDR3 reads CASSFLAGTDTQYF. CDR3 nucleotides: TGTGCCAGCAGTTTCCTTGCGGGCACAGATACGCAGTATTTT.

This sequence joins TRBV12-5 and TRBJ2-2; 7 bases agree with TRBD1. CDR3 size: 18 residues. In germline, CDR1 is LGHNT, CDR2 FRNRAP. V lost 2 bases, J lost 0 bases, and 9 bases stayed unmatched. This chain's CDR3 is CASGLPQGSYANTGELFF. CDR3 bases: TGTGCTAGTGGTTTGCCACAGGGGTCCTACGCGAACACCGGGGAGCTGTTTTTT.

This sequence joins TRBV7-2 and TRBJ1-1; weak D call: TRBD1 (6 bases). V was pared by 5 bases and J by 3 bases, with 19 bases between. Germline CDR1 SGHTA, CDR2 FQGNSA. This CDR3 region has 16 residues. Here the CDR3 reads CTSSPGQGPYDTEAFF. The CDR3 DNA sequence: TGTACCAGCAGCCCCGGCCAGGGGCCGTATGACACTGAAGCTTTCTTT.

The J gene is TRBJ2-1, the V gene TRBV7-2; D might be TRBD2 (5 bases). The CDR3 sequence is 14 residues long. Per the germline V gene, CDR1 is SGHTA and CDR2 is FQGNSA. The ends were cut back, 5 bases at V and 7 bases at J, with 15 bases in the middle. This chain's CDR3 is CASSRWGVENEQFF. In DNA form, the CDR3 reads TGTGCCAGCAGCAGGTGGGGAGTGGAAAATGAGCAGTTCTTC.

The table lists this clone with a few counts. The J gene is TRBJ2-1, the V gene TRBV5-1; D is ambiguous. Trimming took off 1 base at V and 0 bases at J, with 5 bases between the two ends. CDR1 and CDR2 from the germline V gene are SGHRS and YFSETQ. This CDR3 comprises 14 residues. The CDR3 nucleotides are TGCGCCAGCAGCTTGATGCTCTCCTACAATGAGCAGTTCTTC. Protein product: CASSLMLSYNEQFF.

The chain couples TRBV5-1 to TRBJ2-1; 15 nucleotides align to TRBD2. This CDR3 spans 14 amino acids. V lost 4 bases and J lost 8; bases outside the gene matches: 1. Germline CDR1 SGHRS, CDR2 YFSETQ. CDR3 DNA: TGCGCCAGCAGCGGGACTAGCGGGGGGTATGAGCAGTTCTTC. Translating it yields CASSGTSGGYEQFF.

The chain links TRBV5-4 to TRBJ1-2; no reliable D call. Looked up from germline, CDR1 is SGHNT and CDR2 is YYREEE (reference sequence). The CDR3 runs 12 residues. V was cut by 0 bases and J by 12 bases, with 12 bases left in between. The CDR3 sequence: CASSLGRRGDTF. The CDR3 region has the DNA TGTGCCAGCAGCTTGGGACGGCGAGGCGACACCTTC.

The gene calls are TRBV15 and TRBJ2-6, with D possibly TRBD2 on 6 matching bases. Germline V lookup: CDR1 LNHNV, CDR2 YYDKDF (reference sequence). The CDR3 contains 15 residues. Trimming left V 1 base short and J 3 bases short, with 7 bases between. The CDR3 here is CATSRGSGGANVLTF. The CDR3 nucleotides are TGTGCCACCAGCAGAGGTAGCGGTGGGGCCAACGTCCTGACTTTC.

V usage is TRBV25-1 and J usage is TRBJ2-1; TRBD1 agrees at 12 bases. The CDR3 spans 16 residues. Trimming at V came to 1 base and at J to 7 bases, leaving 5 bases not matched to a gene. Germline V gene data show CDR1 as MGHDK and CDR2 as SYGVNS. CDR3 bases: TGTGCCAGCAGTGAATTCGGGACAGGGGGCAAGAATGAGCAGTTCTTC. It codes for CASSEFGTGGKNEQFF.

The rearrangement uses TRBV5-4 and TRBJ1-2; D call uncertain. The CDR3 extends over 13 amino acids. Germline V gene sequence: CDR1 SGHNT, CDR2 YYREEE (reference sequence). V lost 2 bases and J 1 base, leaving 6 bases between the germline ends. The CDR3 DNA sequence: TGTGCCAGCAGCTTCGACCTTAACTATGGCTACACCTTC. Translation: CASSFDLNYGYTF.

The gene calls are TRBV2 and TRBJ2-5, with TRBD1 matching 7 bases. Germline loops: CDR1 SNHLY, CDR2 FYNNEI. This CDR3 is built from 14 residues. The V segment lost 6 bases and the J segment 2 bases; nucleotides outside the gene matches: 6. The CDR3 region is CASRTNRGQETQYF. The CDR3 DNA reads as TGTGCCAGCAGGACAAACAGGGGTCAAGAGACCCAGTACTTC.

The CDR3 loop reads CASSLAGRPTQETQYF. CDR3 coding DNA: TGTGCCAGCAGCTTAGCTGGGCGTCCAACGCAAGAGACCCAGTACTTC. The chain combines TRBV7-7 with TRBJ2-5; D is uncertain. V was trimmed by 0 bases and J by 2 bases, leaving 13 bases between them. Germline values: CDR1 SSHAT, CDR2 FNYEAQ (reference sequence). This CDR3 is built from 16 residues.

The V gene is TRBV5-6, the J gene TRBJ1-6, with 7 nucleotides matching TRBD1. V shed 4 bases, J shed 1 base, and the junction held 8 bases outside the gene matches. CDR1 SGHDT and CDR2 YYEEEE come from the germline V gene. The CDR3 loop spans 17 amino acids. DNA for the CDR3: TGTGCCAGCAGCCCGCAGGGGGTCAGGTCCTATAATTCACCCCTCCACTTT. Translating it yields CASSPQGVRSYNSPLHF.

Here the CDR3 DNA reads TGTGCCAGCAGCCAAATGGGACAGGGGAGCACTGAAGCTTTCTTT. It translates to CASSQMGQGSTEAFF. The rearrangement uses TRBV7-3 and TRBJ1-1; 10 positions agree with TRBD1. The V gene end was trimmed by 5 bases and the J gene end by 4 bases; junction bases not matched to a gene: 7. CDR1 and CDR2 from the germline V gene are SGHTA and FQGTGA. The CDR3 is made up of 15 amino acids.

This clone has a single count. Here the CDR3 DNA reads TGTGCCAGCAGCTTAGGGGCGGTACGGTACTTC. It specifies CASSLGAVRYF. J is TRBJ2-7 and V is TRBV7-2; D remains ambiguous. Per the germline V gene, CDR1 is SGHTA and CDR2 is FQGNSA. The CDR3 is 11 amino acids. Trimming left V 1 base short and J 12 bases short, with 10 bases between.

This chain links TRBV6-4 with TRBJ1-1; 8 nucleotides agree with TRBD1. The CDR3 contains 13 residues. J gave up 5 bases and V 5 bases, and 4 bases lay outside the gene matches. Looked up from germline, CDR1 is MRHNA and CDR2 is SNTAGT. Here the CDR3 DNA reads TGTGCCAGCAGTCGGACAGGGAATACTGAAGCTTTCTTT. Its protein is CASSRTGNTEAFF.

The chain employs TRBV27 and TRBJ2-1; 11 nucleotides line up with TRBD2. The CDR3 has 17 residues. Germline CDR1 MNHEY, CDR2 SMNVEV (reference sequence). V lost 6 bases, J lost 7 bases, and 14 bases stayed unmatched. CDR3 sequence (DNA): TGTGCCAGCAGCCGTACTAGCGGGGGTCGCCGGATGAATGAGCAGTTCTTC. It is translated as CASSRTSGGRRMNEQFF.